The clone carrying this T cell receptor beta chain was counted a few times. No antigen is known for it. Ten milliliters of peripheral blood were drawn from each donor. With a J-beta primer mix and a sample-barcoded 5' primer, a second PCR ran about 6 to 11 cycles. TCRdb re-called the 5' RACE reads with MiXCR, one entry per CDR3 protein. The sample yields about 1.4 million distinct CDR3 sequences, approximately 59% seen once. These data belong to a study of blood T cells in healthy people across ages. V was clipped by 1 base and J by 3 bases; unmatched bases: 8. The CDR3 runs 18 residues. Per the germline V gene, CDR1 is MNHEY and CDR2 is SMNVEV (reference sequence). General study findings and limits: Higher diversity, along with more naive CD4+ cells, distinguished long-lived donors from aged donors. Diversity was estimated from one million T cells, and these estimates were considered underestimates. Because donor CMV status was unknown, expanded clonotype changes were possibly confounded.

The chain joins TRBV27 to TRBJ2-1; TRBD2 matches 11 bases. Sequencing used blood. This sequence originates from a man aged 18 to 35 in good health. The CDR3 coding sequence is TGTGCCAGCAGTTTATTAGCGGGAGGGCCGACTCGCTACAATGAGCAGTTCTTC. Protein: CASSLLAGGPTRYNEQFF.